Presented here are 27 T cell receptor beta chains from one specimen sequenced in a study of early T cells in non-severe SARS-CoV-2 infection. A single record per CDR3 protein comes from TCRdb applying MiXCR to the 5' RACE reads. Of over 70,000 distinct CDR3 sequences listed, around 13% are singletons. Sequenced here: whole blood, sampled at baseline. These receptors all come from an adult who was a healthcare worker with PCR-confirmed SARS-CoV-2 infection or an uninfected control (not recorded which).

This clonotype was detected a few times. The chain links TRBV5-1 to TRBJ2-3; 10 bases match TRBD2. Trimming removed 4 bases from V and 1 base from J; junction bases left unmatched: 3. CDR1 and CDR2 (germline): SGHRS, YFSETQ. The CDR3 sequence is 15 residues long. Here the CDR3 DNA reads TGCGCCAGCAGCACCGGGACTAGCGGCACAGATACGCAGTATTTT. Translating it yields CASSTGTSGTDTQYF.

In DNA, the CDR3 is TGCAGTGCAGCGGGGGAGAACACCGGGGAGCTGTTTTTT. Its translation is CSAAGENTGELFF. The chain couples TRBV20-1 to TRBJ2-2; TRBD2 matches 8 bases. CDR1 and CDR2 (germline): DFQATT, SNEGSKA (reference sequence). Trimming took 6 bases from V and 1 from J; bases not matched to a gene: 1. This CDR3 region has 13 residues.

This clonotype was counted only a few times. The genes are TRBV18 and TRBJ2-5; 10 bases are shared with TRBD1. The trim removed 6 bases at V and 5 bases at J, leaving 15 bases unmatched. Germline V gives CDR1 KGHSH, CDR2 LQKENI. The CDR3 has 17 residues. DNA for the CDR3: TGTGCCAGCTCCTTCGGACAGGGGGGAATTGTACCGGAGACCCAGTACTTC. Encoded protein: CASSFGQGGIVPETQYF. The entire variable domain, with the rest obtained from reference TRBV18 and TRBJ2-5, is as follows: NAGVMQNPRHLVRRRGQEARLRCSPMKGHSHVYWYRQLPEEGLKFMVYLQKENIIDESGMPKERFSAEFPKEGPSILRIQQVVRGDSAAYFCASSFGQGGIVPETQYFGPGTRLLVL.

This clonotype was counted between two and nine times. This chain joins TRBV12-3 or TRBV12-4 and TRBJ2-2, with D hard to call. Trimming pared 5 bases from V and 1 base from J, leaving 11 bases between. CDR3 length: 15 amino acids. For the CDR3, the DNA is TGTGCCAGCAGTAGGGCGGAGTGGAACACCGGGGAGCTGTTTTTT. This codes for CASSRAEWNTGELFF.

Only a few counts were recorded for this clonotype. The chain employs TRBV25-1 and TRBJ2-1, with a weak D call TRBD2 (6 bases). The CDR3 is 14 residues long. Trimming removed 1 base at V and 14 bases at J, with 18 bases between. CDR1 and CDR2 from the germline V gene are MGHDK and SYGVNS. The CDR3, as DNA: TGTGCCAGCAGTGAATCGGTAGCGGACAACGGGGAGTTCTTC. Translating it yields CASSESVADNGEFF. Full variable domain (rest looked up from reference TRBV25-1 and TRBJ2-1): EADIYQTPRYLVIGTGKKITLECSQTMGHDKMYWYQQDPGMELHLIHYSYGVNSTEKGDLSSESTVSRIRTEHFPLTLESARPSHTSQYLCASSESVADNGEFFGPGTRLTVL.

This clonotype is deemed medium-sized (0.01 to 0.1%). V is TRBV11-3 and J is TRBJ2-2; maybe TRBD1 (6 bases). Trimming took 6 bases from V and 8 from J, leaving 13 bases between them. The CDR3 consists of 13 residues. Germline loops: CDR1 SGHNT, CDR2 YENEEA. The CDR3 region has the DNA TGTGCCAGCAGTAAACAGGGAGCTGGGGAGCTGTTTTTT. Amino acid sequence: CASSKQGAGELFF.

This clonotype was picked up a small number of times. The V call is TRBV5-1, the J call TRBJ2-4; the D gene could be TRBD1 or TRBD2 (5 bases each). The CDR3 runs to 16 residues. Trimming pared 2 bases from V and 2 bases from J, leaving 14 bases between. Germline CDR1 is SGHRS and CDR2 is YFSETQ. The DNA for the CDR3 is TGCGCCAGCAGCTTACCGGGGCCAGGGACCAAAAACATTCAGTACTTC. Its protein product is CASSLPGPGTKNIQYF.

This clonotype has just a few counts. J is TRBJ1-1 and V is TRBV27; D remains ambiguous. Deletions cut 4 bases from V and 0 bases from J, with 9 bases between. The CDR3 runs to 14 residues. Per the germline V gene, CDR1 is MNHEY and CDR2 is SMNVEV (reference sequence). Written as DNA, the CDR3 is TGTGCCAGCAGTTGGCGGCCTTTGAACACTGAAGCTTTCTTT. Translated: CASSWRPLNTEAFF.

The V and J genes are TRBV24-1 and TRBJ2-5, with D perhaps given as TRBD1 or TRBD2 (6 bases each). V was clipped by 5 bases and J by 5 bases, with 11 bases between them. This CDR3 is built from 13 residues. Germline CDR1 reads KGHDR; CDR2 reads SFDVKD. The CDR3 nucleotides are TGTGCCACCAGTGGGGGGGCAACGGAGACCCAGTACTTC. Its protein is CATSGGATETQYF.

The chain couples TRBV2 to TRBJ2-6; 8 bases map to TRBD1. The CDR3 covers 15 residues. Germline loops: CDR1 SNHLY, CDR2 FYNNEI. V lost 5 bases to trimming and J lost 4 bases; unmatched junction nucleotides: 4. Written as DNA, the CDR3 is TGTGCCAGCAGTCGTCGGACAGGGGGGGCCAACGTCCTGACTTTC. This codes for CASSRRTGGANVLTF.

This clonotype was counted at least ten times. The chain couples TRBV4-2 to TRBJ1-5, with D tentatively TRBD1 (5 bases). In germline, CDR1 is LGHNA, CDR2 YNFKEQ. Trimming removed 0 bases at V and 4 bases at J, with 16 bases between. The CDR3 is 17 amino acids. The CDR3 protein is CASSQDAGRASNQPQHF. The CDR3 DNA follows: TGTGCCAGCAGCCAAGATGCGGGCAGGGCTTCTAATCAGCCCCAGCATTTT.

This clonotype has ten or more counts. The genes are TRBV20-1 and TRBJ1-1; no clear D gene. CDR3 size: 11 residues. CDR1 and CDR2 from the germline V gene are DFQATT and SNEGSKA (reference sequence). Trimming shortened V by 4 bases and J by 0 bases, and 3 bases separated the two germline ends. The CDR3 DNA sequence: TGCAGTGCTATAGTGAACACTGAAGCTTTCTTT. This encodes CSAIVNTEAFF.

This chain links TRBV9 with TRBJ2-3; 13 bases are shared with TRBD2. V trimming: 5 bases; J trimming: 3 bases; junction bases outside the gene matches: 6. Per the germline V gene, CDR1 is SGDLS and CDR2 is YYNGEE. The CDR3 contains 16 residues. The CDR3 loop is CASSELAGGPTDTQYF. CDR3 nucleotides: TGTGCCAGCAGTGAACTAGCGGGAGGGCCTACAGATACGCAGTATTTT.

This clonotype was observed many times. Written as DNA, the CDR3 is TGTGCCAGCAGCTCTAGGGCGGGCACCTACGAGCAGTACTTC. The encoded protein is CASSSRAGTYEQYF. The chain recombines TRBV7-9 with TRBJ2-7, with D possibly being TRBD2 (5 bases). Germline V gene sequence: CDR1 SEHNR, CDR2 FQNEAQ (reference sequence). V was cut by 4 bases and J by 2 bases, with 12 bases left in between. The CDR3 has 14 amino acids.

This chain uses TRBV6-2 or TRBV6-3 with TRBJ2-1, with 8 bases that match TRBD2. This CDR3 has 15 residues. Losses at the gene ends were 7 bases for V and 10 bases for J; bases not matched to a gene: 15. The V gene's germline CDR1 is MNHEY and CDR2 SVGEGT. The CDR3 protein is CASTTGGGGRREQFF. The CDR3 DNA sequence: TGTGCCAGCACCACAGGAGGCGGGGGGCGTAGGGAGCAGTTCTTC.

The chain combines TRBV9 with TRBJ2-5; a weak D match, TRBD2 (5 bases). Per the germline V gene, CDR1 is SGDLS and CDR2 is YYNGEE. This CDR3 has 15 residues. Trimming removed 4 bases from V and 2 bases from J, with 15 bases in between. CDR3 in amino acids: CASSPRLALQETQYF. The CDR3 DNA reads as TGTGCCAGCAGCCCCCGGTTAGCGCTTCAAGAGACCCAGTACTTC.

J is TRBJ1-1 and V is TRBV28; no reliable D call. Deletions cut 5 bases from V and 8 bases from J, with 18 bases between. The CDR3 is 14 residues long. Looked up from germline, CDR1 is MDHEN and CDR2 is SYDVKM. The CDR3 region has the DNA TGTGCCAGCAGTACCCCCGCAAGGGCGGTCGAAGCTTTCTTT. Protein product: CASSTPARAVEAFF.

This clonotype has more than one count but fewer than ten. For the CDR3, the DNA is TGTGCCAGCAGCCCCGGGACAGGGGAAAACATTCAGTACTTC. Its translation: CASSPGTGENIQYF. The chain employs TRBV7-9 and TRBJ2-4; 10 bases are a match to TRBD1. CDR1 is SEHNR and CDR2 is FQNEAQ in the germline V gene (reference sequence). J lost 5 bases, V lost 5 bases, and 3 bases had no gene match. CDR3 length: 14 amino acids.

This clonotype occurred a few times. This chain joins TRBV19 and TRBJ1-5; 9 bases line up with TRBD1. V shed 4 bases and J 5 bases; nucleotides not matched to a gene: 3. Germline CDR1 LNHDA, CDR2 SQIVND (reference sequence). CDR3 length: 14 amino acids. CDR3 DNA: TGTGCCAGTAGTACCAGGACAGGGGATCAGCCCCAGCATTTT. Residues: CASSTRTGDQPQHF.

This clonotype was observed a handful of times. The rearrangement links TRBV20-1 to TRBJ2-7, with TRBD1 as a possible D gene (6 bases). This CDR3 contains 13 residues. V gave up 0 bases and J gave up 6 bases, with 12 bases separating them. Germline lookup yields CDR1 DFQATT and CDR2 SNEGSKA (reference sequence). CDR3 amino acids: CSARDPGHLEQYF. CDR3 DNA sequence: TGCAGTGCTAGAGACCCGGGACATCTCGAGCAGTACTTC.

This clonotype was detected ten times or more. This chain connects TRBV30 to TRBJ2-5; TRBD1 is a possible D gene (5 bases). Trimming shortened V by 3 bases and J by 6 bases, and 14 bases separated the two germline ends. CDR3 size: 13 residues. The germline gives CDR1 GTSNPN, CDR2 SVGIG (reference sequence). As DNA, the CDR3 is TGTGCCTGGAGCGCGACAGCGTTGAAGACCCAGTACTTC. It specifies CAWSATALKTQYF.

Only a few counts were recorded for this clonotype. The rearrangement joins TRBV7-6 to TRBJ1-5; a weak D match, TRBD1 (6 bases). The V and J ends lost 1 base and 5 bases respectively, with 12 bases between them. The length of the CDR3 is 15 residues. Germline V gene data show CDR1 as SGHVS and CDR2 as FNYEAQ. Written as DNA, the CDR3 is TGTGCCAGCAGCTTAGGGCAGGGGTACGATCAGCCCCAGCATTTT. Residues: CASSLGQGYDQPQHF.

This chain connects TRBV28 to TRBJ2-1; 8 nucleotides align to TRBD2. The CDR3 has 12 residues. Trimming removed 7 bases from V and 7 bases from J; junction bases left unmatched: 3. Germline CDR1 is MDHEN and CDR2 is SYDVKM. The CDR3 here is CASIAGLNEQFF. CDR3 sequence (DNA): TGTGCCAGCATAGCGGGACTAAATGAGCAGTTCTTC.

This clonotype was observed a handful of times. The genes are TRBV27 and TRBJ2-3; a weak D match, TRBD1 (6 bases). With 4 bases removed from V and 0 bases from J, the gap between germline ends came to 14 bases. There are 16 residues in the CDR3. Germline V gene data show CDR1 as MNHEY and CDR2 as SMNVEV (reference sequence). This CDR3 reads CASSWGQPISTDTQYF. CDR3 nucleotide sequence: TGTGCCAGCAGTTGGGGGCAGCCTATAAGCACAGATACGCAGTATTTT.

At least ten counts were recorded for this clonotype. The chain is built from TRBV7-2 and TRBJ2-2; no definite D call. This CDR3 region has 13 residues. Germline-derived CDR1 and CDR2 are SGHTA and FQGNSA. V lost 5 bases to trimming and J lost 4 bases, with 8 bases between them. This chain's CDR3 is CASSPYLTGELFF. The CDR3 nucleotides read TGTGCCAGCAGCCCTTATCTCACCGGGGAGCTGTTTTTT.

The CDR3 coding sequence is TGTGCCAGCAGATCGCCAGCGAGGGGAGAAAGGGATACGCAGTATTTT. This sequence encodes CASRSPARGERDTQYF. The V gene is TRBV28, the J gene TRBJ2-3; possibly TRBD1 or TRBD2 for D (5 bases each). The CDR3 extends over 16 amino acids. V lost 6 bases and J lost 6, with 22 bases in between. CDR1 is MDHEN and CDR2 is SYDVKM in the germline V gene.

The chain has TRBV2 and TRBJ2-2; TRBD2 agrees at 8 bases. Trimming removed 11 bases from V and 4 bases from J; junction bases left unmatched: 9. The CDR3 length is 14 residues. Germline CDR1 is SNHLY and CDR2 is FYNNEI. CDR3: CAAASGGTTGELFF. The CDR3 DNA reads as TGTGCCGCGGCCAGCGGGGGAACCACCGGGGAGCTGTTTTTT.